The sequence of this T cell receptor (beta chain) was determined in a study of blood T cell repertoires in COVID-19. About the research overall: In each case, the material was cDNA or gDNA derived from T cells, B-cell-depleted T cells, or PBMCs.

CDR1 SEHNR and CDR2 FQNEAQ come from the germline V gene (reference sequence). The CDR3 is made up of 16 amino acids. Trimming cost V 4 bases and J 2 bases; bases outside gene matches: 9. The authors' processing: Amplification of reference gene primers provided the estimated nucleated cell counts. Sequencing was performed with immunoSEQ multiplex PCR; in TCRdb, only in-frame clones are kept and a portion is missing. V and J calls and clone size are as listed in that table; D and trimming were resolved from the DNA. The repertoire includes 45,000 to 65,000 clones, around 79% of them detected once, and around 42% sits in the top ten.

The sequence was obtained from a man between 65 and 85 years old with active or convalescent COVID-19. The rearrangement joins TRBV7-9 to TRBJ2-5, with 8 bases identical to TRBD2. Sequenced input: peripheral blood. The CDR3 sequence: CASSSAGVGAQETQYF. The CDR3 DNA is TGTGCCAGCAGCTCAGCGGGAGTGGGGGCACAAGAGACCCAGTACTTC.